This TCR beta chain is drawn from a study of T cells in Graves' hyperthyroidism and ophthalmopathy. Germline values: CDR1 MDHEN, CDR2 SYDVKM. This CDR3 comprises 14 residues. V was cut by 3 bases and J by 6 bases, with 11 bases left in between. This clonotype was counted between two and nine times. The source material, RNA transcripts, was used to amplify TCR beta CDR3 regions. First-round RT-PCR with HTBI primers amplified the TCR CDR3 region. TCRdb called the multiplex PCR reads again in MiXCR, with one record for every CDR3 protein. The table shows 300,000 to 400,000 distinct CDR3 sequences, with 18% occurring only once.

This receptor was taken from a woman between 45 and 65 years old with Graves' hyperthyroidism. The sequencing input was blood. The gene calls are TRBV28 and TRBJ1-4, with D maybe TRBD1 (5 bases). The CDR3 bases are TGTGCCAGCAGTTTCGACAGAGGGGATGAAAAACTGTTTTTT. Amino acids: CASSFDRGDEKLFF.